The rows below give T cell receptor beta chains drawn from one sample of a study of a mutant IDH1 vaccine in newly diagnosed glioma. Their antigens remain unidentified. Generated by immunoSEQ multiplex PCR, the TCRdb table keeps only in-frame clones and is missing some. Of just over 80,000 clones detected, around 85% appear once; the ten largest clones hold 2% to 2.5%. The specimen was PBMCs, collected from a glioma patient whose treatment included an IDH1 peptide vaccine. All receptors derive from a man aged 25-45 years with glioma. Some clones in this sample may be carry-over from other donors' samples. Both conserved end residues are part of each CDR3. D genes are given only for firm matches. Clone size appears in some rows only: once, few, many, or a class for an expanded clone.

abundance: .; v_gene: TRBV28; j_gene: TRBJ2-7; d_gene: .; CDR3nt: TGTGCCAGCAGACACCGAGGGATCAGCGACGAGCAGTACTTC; CDR3aa: CASRHRGISDEQYF
abundance: .; v_gene: TRBV4-2; j_gene: TRBJ2-7; d_gene: TRBD1; CDR3nt: TGTGCCAGCAGCCTCACCGGACAGGGGCCTTCCTACGAGCAGTACTTC; CDR3aa: CASSLTGQGPSYEQYF
abundance: .; v_gene: TRBV2; j_gene: TRBJ2-2; d_gene: TRBD1; CDR3nt: TGTGCCAGCAGTGGGGGACAGGGGCTGAACACCGGGGAGCTGTTTTTT; CDR3aa: CASSGGQGLNTGELFF
abundance: .; v_gene: TRBV2; j_gene: TRBJ2-2; d_gene: TRBD2; CDR3nt: TGTGCCAGCAGCCAAGCGGGGGGGGAGCTGTTTTTT; CDR3aa: CASSQAGGELFF
abundance: .; v_gene: TRBV11-2; j_gene: TRBJ2-2; d_gene: .; CDR3nt: TGTGCCAGCAGCTTGCGTGGGGCCCAGAACACCGGGGAGCTGTTTTTT; CDR3aa: CASSLRGAQNTGELFF
abundance: .; v_gene: TRBV6-1; j_gene: TRBJ1-2; d_gene: .; CDR3nt: TGTGCCAGCAGTGGGAGGTCAAACTATGGCTACACCTTC; CDR3aa: CASSGRSNYGYTF
abundance: .; v_gene: TRBV5-1; j_gene: TRBJ1-2; d_gene: .; CDR3nt: TGCGCCAGCAGCTTGGAAATGCGGACAGACTATGGCTACACCTTC; CDR3aa: CASSLEMRTDYGYTF
abundance: .; v_gene: TRBV4-2; j_gene: TRBJ1-1; d_gene: .; CDR3nt: TGTGCCAGCAGGGGCGGGGGGAACACTGAAGCTTTCTTT; CDR3aa: CASRGGGNTEAFF
abundance: .; v_gene: TRBV7-3; j_gene: TRBJ1-1; d_gene: .; CDR3nt: TGTGCCAGCAGCTTAATGGCGGGGGTTACTACTGAAGCTTTCTTT; CDR3aa: CASSLMAGVTTEAFF
abundance: .; v_gene: TRBV7-9; j_gene: TRBJ2-1; d_gene: TRBD1; CDR3nt: TGTGCCAGCAGCTCCACAGGGGTTAAAAATAATGAGCAGTTCTTC; CDR3aa: CASSSTGVKNNEQFF
abundance: .; v_gene: TRBV5-3; j_gene: TRBJ1-6; d_gene: .; CDR3nt: TGTGCCAGAAGCTTGTTGAGGACAGCTTATAATTCACCCCTCCACTTT; CDR3aa: CARSLLRTAYNSPLHF
abundance: .; v_gene: TRBV10-2; j_gene: TRBJ1-5; d_gene: .; CDR3nt: TGCGCCAGCAGTGACTTGTCAGGGGATCAGCCCCAGCATTTT; CDR3aa: CASSDLSGDQPQHF
abundance: once; v_gene: TRBV20-1; j_gene: TRBJ2-5; d_gene: .; CDR3nt: TGCAGTGCTGAACACCAAGAGACCCAGTACTTC; CDR3aa: CSAEHQETQYF
abundance: .; v_gene: TRBV7-9; j_gene: TRBJ2-7; d_gene: TRBD1; CDR3nt: TGTGCCAGCAGCACCGGGACAGGGATGTACGAGCAGTACTTC; CDR3aa: CASSTGTGMYEQYF
abundance: .; v_gene: TRBV15; j_gene: TRBJ2-1; d_gene: .; CDR3nt: TGTGCCACCAGCAGAGATCCTCTAGGGGGAAAAGAGCAGTTCTTC; CDR3aa: CATSRDPLGGKEQFF
abundance: .; v_gene: TRBV7-2; j_gene: TRBJ2-5; d_gene: TRBD1; CDR3nt: TGTGCCAGCAGCTTAGGGACAGGATGGGGGCAAGAGACCCAGTACTTC; CDR3aa: CASSLGTGWGQETQYF
abundance: .; v_gene: TRBV15; j_gene: TRBJ1-4; d_gene: TRBD1; CDR3nt: TGTGCCACCAGCAGAGGGCAGACAGGGGGCGATGAAAAACTGTTTTTT; CDR3aa: CATSRGQTGGDEKLFF
abundance: .; v_gene: TRBV5-3; j_gene: TRBJ1-4; d_gene: .; CDR3nt: TGTGCCAGAAGCATAGGACGCTTAAATGAAAAACTGTTTTTT; CDR3aa: CARSIGRLNEKLFF
abundance: once; v_gene: TRBV18; j_gene: TRBJ1-1; d_gene: .; CDR3nt: TGTGCCAGCTCACCTCTCAGGGGTCCACGGCAGGCTTTCTTT; CDR3aa: CASSPLRGPRQAFF
abundance: .; v_gene: TRBV29-1; j_gene: TRBJ1-1; d_gene: TRBD1; CDR3nt: TGCAGCGTTGGCGACAGGGTTACTGAAGCTTTCTTT; CDR3aa: CSVGDRVTEAFF
abundance: .; v_gene: TRBV6-1; j_gene: TRBJ1-3; d_gene: .; CDR3nt: TGTGCCAGCAGTCCTGGGTATACTGGAAACACCATATATTTT; CDR3aa: CASSPGYTGNTIYF
abundance: .; v_gene: TRBV19; j_gene: TRBJ1-5; d_gene: .; CDR3nt: TGTGCCAGTAGCACCGGGCCGGCCGGTTATCAGCCCCAGCATTTT; CDR3aa: CASSTGPAGYQPQHF
abundance: .; v_gene: TRBV29-1; j_gene: TRBJ2-7; d_gene: .; CDR3nt: TGCAGCGTTGGGTTAGGGGCCGAGCAGTACTTC; CDR3aa: CSVGLGAEQYF
abundance: once; v_gene: TRBV7-9; j_gene: TRBJ1-2; d_gene: .; CDR3nt: TGTGCCAGCAGCCCGCCACTAAAGGGCTATGGCTACACCTTC; CDR3aa: CASSPPLKGYGYTF
abundance: .; v_gene: TRBV29-1; j_gene: TRBJ1-2; d_gene: .; CDR3nt: TGCAGCGTTGAACGGTGGGGGTCGGCTAACTATGGCTACACCTTC; CDR3aa: CSVERWGSANYGYTF
abundance: few; v_gene: TRBV30; j_gene: TRBJ1-1; d_gene: .; CDR3nt: TGTGCCTGGAGTGTACCGAGACAGAACACTGAAGCTTTCTTT; CDR3aa: CAWSVPRQNTEAFF
abundance: once; v_gene: TRBV2; j_gene: TRBJ2-2; d_gene: TRBD1; CDR3nt: TGTGCCAGCAGTACAGGGGCACCCAACACCGGGGAGCTGTTTTTT; CDR3aa: CASSTGAPNTGELFF
abundance: .; v_gene: TRBV15; j_gene: TRBJ2-1; d_gene: .; CDR3nt: TGTGCCACCACCAGAGGGTCGTACAATGAGCAGTTCTTC; CDR3aa: CATTRGSYNEQFF
abundance: .; v_gene: TRBV29-1; j_gene: TRBJ2-3; d_gene: .; CDR3nt: TGCAGCGTGTGTATAATGGTGACAGATACGCAGTATTTT; CDR3aa: CSVCIMVTDTQYF
abundance: .; v_gene: TRBV19; j_gene: TRBJ1-3; d_gene: .; CDR3nt: TGTGCCAGTAGTATTGGAGTCCCAAACACCATATATTTT; CDR3aa: CASSIGVPNTIYF
abundance: .; v_gene: TRBV18; j_gene: TRBJ2-7; d_gene: .; CDR3nt: TGTGCCAGCTCACCACGTCCCGGGACGTTAAGCTCCTACGAGCAGTACTTC; CDR3aa: CASSPRPGTLSSYEQYF
abundance: .; v_gene: TRBV7-9; j_gene: TRBJ2-5; d_gene: .; CDR3nt: TGTGCCAGCAGCCCCCGGACTGGAGAGACCCAGTACTTC; CDR3aa: CASSPRTGETQYF
abundance: .; v_gene: TRBV2; j_gene: TRBJ2-5; d_gene: .; CDR3nt: TGTGCCAGCAGTGAAGTCAGGGGTCAAGGGGAGACCCAGTACTTC; CDR3aa: CASSEVRGQGETQYF
abundance: .; v_gene: TRBV27; j_gene: TRBJ1-4; d_gene: TRBD1; CDR3nt: TGTGCCAGCAGTTTACAGGGGGCTACTAATGAAAAACTGTTTTTT; CDR3aa: CASSLQGATNEKLFF
abundance: .; v_gene: TRBV28; j_gene: TRBJ2-7; d_gene: .; CDR3nt: TGTGCCAGCAGGGGGGCGGGAGATAGAGAGCAGTACTTC; CDR3aa: CASRGAGDREQYF
abundance: few; v_gene: TRBV6-1; j_gene: TRBJ1-5; d_gene: TRBD1; CDR3nt: TGTGCCAGCAGTGAAGTGACAGGGGAGGGCAATCAGCCCCAGCATTTT; CDR3aa: CASSEVTGEGNQPQHF
abundance: .; v_gene: TRBV29-1; j_gene: TRBJ2-3; d_gene: TRBD1; CDR3nt: TGCAGCGTCGGACAGGCCCGCACAGATACGCAGTATTTT; CDR3aa: CSVGQARTDTQYF
abundance: .; v_gene: TRBV2; j_gene: TRBJ1-4; d_gene: .; CDR3nt: TGTGCCGGCAGTCCAGGGTCAACTAATGAAAAACTGTTTTTT; CDR3aa: CAGSPGSTNEKLFF
abundance: .; v_gene: TRBV30; j_gene: TRBJ2-5; d_gene: TRBD2; CDR3nt: TGTGCCTGGAGTGTACTTGGCGGGGGAGAACAAGAGACCCAGTACTTC; CDR3aa: CAWSVLGGGEQETQYF
abundance: .; v_gene: TRBV29-1; j_gene: TRBJ2-3; d_gene: .; CDR3nt: TGCAGCGTCCCAAAATCCGGGACCCTCACAGATACGCAGTATTTT; CDR3aa: CSVPKSGTLTDTQYF
abundance: .; v_gene: TRBV28; j_gene: TRBJ2-1; d_gene: .; CDR3nt: TGTGCCAGCAGTTCCCGCCGGACTCCGTTCTTC; CDR3aa: CASSSRRTPFF
abundance: .; v_gene: TRBV14; j_gene: TRBJ1-1; d_gene: .; CDR3nt: TGTGCCAGCAGCCAAGAGGAGGCTTTCTTT; CDR3aa: CASSQEEAFF
abundance: .; v_gene: TRBV18; j_gene: TRBJ2-7; d_gene: TRBD1; CDR3nt: TGTGCCAGCTCAAGGGACAGCCCCTACGAGCAGTACTTC; CDR3aa: CASSRDSPYEQYF
abundance: .; v_gene: TRBV19; j_gene: TRBJ2-5; d_gene: TRBD1; CDR3nt: TGTGCCAGTAGTTATCAGGGGGTTGGAGAGACCCAGTACTTC; CDR3aa: CASSYQGVGETQYF
abundance: .; v_gene: TRBV7-9; j_gene: TRBJ2-7; d_gene: TRBD1; CDR3nt: TGTGCCAGCAGCTCGTTCAGGGGGCTATCCTACGAGCAGTACTTC; CDR3aa: CASSSFRGLSYEQYF
abundance: once; v_gene: TRBV6-1; j_gene: TRBJ1-2; d_gene: TRBD1; CDR3nt: TGTGCCAGCGGGTTCCGACAGGGTGGTTCTGGCTACACCTTC; CDR3aa: CASGFRQGGSGYTF
abundance: .; v_gene: TRBV19; j_gene: TRBJ1-4; d_gene: .; CDR3nt: TGTGCCAGTAGTAGGGACACCGGTAATGAAAAACTGTTTTTT; CDR3aa: CASSRDTGNEKLFF
abundance: .; v_gene: TRBV2; j_gene: TRBJ1-1; d_gene: TRBD1; CDR3nt: TGTGCCAGCAGTGGAAAAAGGAGGACAGGGATGAACACTGAAGCTTTCTTT; CDR3aa: CASSGKRRTGMNTEAFF
abundance: once; v_gene: TRBV6-1; j_gene: TRBJ2-7; d_gene: .; CDR3nt: TGTGCCAGCAGCAGTGAGGCAGATACCTACGAGCAGTACTTC; CDR3aa: CASSSEADTYEQYF
abundance: .; v_gene: TRBV6-5; j_gene: TRBJ1-1; d_gene: TRBD1; CDR3nt: TGTGCCAGCAGCCGACAGGGTCGCACTGAAGCTTTCTTT; CDR3aa: CASSRQGRTEAFF